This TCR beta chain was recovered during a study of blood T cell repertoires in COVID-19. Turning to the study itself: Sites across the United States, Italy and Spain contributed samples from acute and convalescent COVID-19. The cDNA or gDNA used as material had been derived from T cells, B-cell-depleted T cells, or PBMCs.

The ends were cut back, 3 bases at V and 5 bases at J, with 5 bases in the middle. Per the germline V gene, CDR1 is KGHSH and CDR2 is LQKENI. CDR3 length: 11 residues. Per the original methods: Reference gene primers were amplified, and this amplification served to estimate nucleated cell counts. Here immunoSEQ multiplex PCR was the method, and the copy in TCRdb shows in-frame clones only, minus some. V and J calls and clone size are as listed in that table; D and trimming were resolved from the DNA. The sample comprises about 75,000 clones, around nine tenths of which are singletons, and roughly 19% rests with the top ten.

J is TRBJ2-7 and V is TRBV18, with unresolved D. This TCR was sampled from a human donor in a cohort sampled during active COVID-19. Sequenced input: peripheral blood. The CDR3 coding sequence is TGTGCCAGCTCACCCTTAGACGAGCAGTACTTC. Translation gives CASSPLDEQYF.